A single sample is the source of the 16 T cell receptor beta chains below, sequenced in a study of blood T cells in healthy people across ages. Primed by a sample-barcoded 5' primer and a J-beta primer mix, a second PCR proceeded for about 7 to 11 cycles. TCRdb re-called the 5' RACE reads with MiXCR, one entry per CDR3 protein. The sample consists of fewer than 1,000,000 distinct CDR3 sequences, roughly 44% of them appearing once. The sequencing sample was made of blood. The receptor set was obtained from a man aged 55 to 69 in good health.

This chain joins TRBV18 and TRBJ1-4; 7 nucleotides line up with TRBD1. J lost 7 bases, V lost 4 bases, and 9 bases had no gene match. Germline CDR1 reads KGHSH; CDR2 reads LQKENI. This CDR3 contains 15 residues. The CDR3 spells CASSLTGDRAEKLFF. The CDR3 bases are TGTGCCAGCTCACTGACCGGAGACAGGGCTGAAAAACTGTTTTTT.

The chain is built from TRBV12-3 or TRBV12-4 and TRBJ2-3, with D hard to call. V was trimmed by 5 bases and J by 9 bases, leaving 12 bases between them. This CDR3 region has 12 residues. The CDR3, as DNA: TGTGCCAGCAGTCGAACTTCGGTAACGCAGTATTTT. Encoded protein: CASSRTSVTQYF.

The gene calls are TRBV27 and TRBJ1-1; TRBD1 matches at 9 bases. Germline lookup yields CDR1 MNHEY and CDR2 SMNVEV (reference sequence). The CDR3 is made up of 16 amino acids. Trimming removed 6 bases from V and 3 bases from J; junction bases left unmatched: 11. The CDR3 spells CASSPDRGPRDTEAFF. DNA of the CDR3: TGTGCCAGCAGCCCGGACAGGGGCCCTAGGGACACTGAAGCTTTCTTT.

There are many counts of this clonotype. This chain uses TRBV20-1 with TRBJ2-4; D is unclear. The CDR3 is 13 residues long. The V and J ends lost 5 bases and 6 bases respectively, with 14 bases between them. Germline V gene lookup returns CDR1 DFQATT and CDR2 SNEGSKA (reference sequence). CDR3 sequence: CSAHPQDGNIQYF. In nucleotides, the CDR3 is TGCAGTGCTCACCCCCAGGACGGAAACATTCAGTACTTC.

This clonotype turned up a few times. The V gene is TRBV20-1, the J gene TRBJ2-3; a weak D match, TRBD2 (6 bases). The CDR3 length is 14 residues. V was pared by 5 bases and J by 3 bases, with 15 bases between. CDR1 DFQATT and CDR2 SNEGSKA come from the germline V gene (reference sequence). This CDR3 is CSAREPLVTDTQYF. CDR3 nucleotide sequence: TGCAGTGCTCGGGAGCCCCTGGTGACAGATACGCAGTATTTT.

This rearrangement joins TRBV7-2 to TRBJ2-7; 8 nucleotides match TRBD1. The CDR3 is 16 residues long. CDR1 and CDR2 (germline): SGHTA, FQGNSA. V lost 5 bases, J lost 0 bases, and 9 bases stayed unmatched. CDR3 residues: CASSPGTGKSSYEQYF. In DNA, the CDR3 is TGTGCCAGCAGCCCAGGGACAGGCAAGAGCTCCTACGAGCAGTACTTC.

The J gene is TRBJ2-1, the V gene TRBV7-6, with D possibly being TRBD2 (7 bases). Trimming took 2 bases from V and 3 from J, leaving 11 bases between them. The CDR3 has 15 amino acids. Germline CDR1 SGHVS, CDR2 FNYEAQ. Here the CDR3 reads CASSLTGGLYNEQFF. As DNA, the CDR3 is TGTGCCAGCAGCTTAACCGGGGGGCTCTACAATGAGCAGTTCTTC.

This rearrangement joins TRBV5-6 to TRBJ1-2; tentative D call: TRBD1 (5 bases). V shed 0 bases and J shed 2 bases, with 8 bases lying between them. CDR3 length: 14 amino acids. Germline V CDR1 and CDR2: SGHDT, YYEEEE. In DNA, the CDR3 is TGTGCCAGCAGCTTGGCAGGGTCCAACTATGGCTACACCTTC. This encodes CASSLAGSNYGYTF.

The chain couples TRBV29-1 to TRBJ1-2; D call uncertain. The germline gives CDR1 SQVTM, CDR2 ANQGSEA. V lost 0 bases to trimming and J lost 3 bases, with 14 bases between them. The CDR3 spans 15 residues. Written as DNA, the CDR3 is TGCAGCGTTGAAGATGCCGCGACGGATCACTATGGCTACACCTTC. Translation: CSVEDAATDHYGYTF.

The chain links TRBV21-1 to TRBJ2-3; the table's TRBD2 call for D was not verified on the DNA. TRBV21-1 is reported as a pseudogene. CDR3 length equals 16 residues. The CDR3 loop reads CASSESGGRSTDTQYF. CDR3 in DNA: TGTGCCAGCAGTGAGTCTGGGGGGAGGAGCACAGATACGCAGTATTTT.

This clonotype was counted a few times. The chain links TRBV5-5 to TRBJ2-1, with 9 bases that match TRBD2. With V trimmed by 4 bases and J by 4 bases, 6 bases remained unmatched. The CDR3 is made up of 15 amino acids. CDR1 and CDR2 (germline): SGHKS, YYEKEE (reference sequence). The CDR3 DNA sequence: TGTGCCAGCAGCATTAGCGGGGGCGATTACAATGAGCAGTTCTTC. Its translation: CASSISGGDYNEQFF.

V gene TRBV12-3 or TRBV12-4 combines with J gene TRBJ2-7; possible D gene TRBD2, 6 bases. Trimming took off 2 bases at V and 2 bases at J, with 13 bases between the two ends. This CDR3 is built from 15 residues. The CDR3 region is CASSLWDGGTYEQYF. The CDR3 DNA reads TGTGCCAGCAGTTTATGGGACGGGGGAACCTACGAGCAGTACTTC.

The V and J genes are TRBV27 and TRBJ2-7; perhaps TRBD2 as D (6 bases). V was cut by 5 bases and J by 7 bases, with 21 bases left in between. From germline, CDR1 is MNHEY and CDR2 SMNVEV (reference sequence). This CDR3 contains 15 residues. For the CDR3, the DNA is TGTGCCAGCAGTCCGGACTATTCCTCCTACAATGAGCAGTACTTC. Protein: CASSPDYSSYNEQYF.

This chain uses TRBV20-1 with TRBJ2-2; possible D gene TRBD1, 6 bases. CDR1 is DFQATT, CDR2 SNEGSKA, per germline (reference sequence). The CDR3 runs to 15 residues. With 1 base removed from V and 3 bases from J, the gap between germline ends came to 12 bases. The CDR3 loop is CSARGVAGDTGELFF. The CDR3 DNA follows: TGCAGTGCTAGAGGAGTGGCAGGGGACACCGGGGAGCTGTTTTTT.

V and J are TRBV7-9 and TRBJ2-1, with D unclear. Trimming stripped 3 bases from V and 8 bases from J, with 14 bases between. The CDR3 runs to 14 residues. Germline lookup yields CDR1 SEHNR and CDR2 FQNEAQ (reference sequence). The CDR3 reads CASSFGPRSDEQFF. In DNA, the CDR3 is TGTGCCAGCAGCTTCGGACCGCGTTCGGATGAGCAGTTCTTC. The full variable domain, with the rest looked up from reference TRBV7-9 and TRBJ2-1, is DTGVSQNPRHKITKRGQNVTFRCDPISEHNRLYWYRQTLGQGPEFLTYFQNEAQLEKSRLLSDRFSAERPKGSFSTLEIQRTEQGDSAMYLCASSFGPRSDEQFFGPGTRLTVL.

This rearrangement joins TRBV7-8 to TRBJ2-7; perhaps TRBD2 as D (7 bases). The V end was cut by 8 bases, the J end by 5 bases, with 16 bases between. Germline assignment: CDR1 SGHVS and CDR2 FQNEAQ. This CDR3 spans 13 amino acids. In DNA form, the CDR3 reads TGTGCCAGCGGGGGAGGGGGTCGTGACGAGCAGTACTTC. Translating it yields CASGGGGRDEQYF.